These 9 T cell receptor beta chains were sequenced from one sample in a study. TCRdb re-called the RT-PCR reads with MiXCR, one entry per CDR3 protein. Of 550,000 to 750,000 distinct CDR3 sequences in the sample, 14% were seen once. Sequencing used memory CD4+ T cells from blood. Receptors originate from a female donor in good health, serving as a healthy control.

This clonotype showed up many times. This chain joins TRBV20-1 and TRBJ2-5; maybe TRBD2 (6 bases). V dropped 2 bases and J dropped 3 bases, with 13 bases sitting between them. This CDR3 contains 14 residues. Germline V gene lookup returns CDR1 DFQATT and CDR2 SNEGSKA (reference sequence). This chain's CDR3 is CSARPGRGEETQYF. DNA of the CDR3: TGCAGTGCTAGACCAGGGCGGGGAGAAGAGACCCAGTACTTC.

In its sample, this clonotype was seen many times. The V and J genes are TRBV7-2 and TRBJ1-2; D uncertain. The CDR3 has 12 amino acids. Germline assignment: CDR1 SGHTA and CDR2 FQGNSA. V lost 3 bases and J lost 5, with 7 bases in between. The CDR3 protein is CASSFGVYGYTF. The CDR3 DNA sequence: TGTGCCAGCAGCTTCGGGGTTTATGGCTACACCTTC.

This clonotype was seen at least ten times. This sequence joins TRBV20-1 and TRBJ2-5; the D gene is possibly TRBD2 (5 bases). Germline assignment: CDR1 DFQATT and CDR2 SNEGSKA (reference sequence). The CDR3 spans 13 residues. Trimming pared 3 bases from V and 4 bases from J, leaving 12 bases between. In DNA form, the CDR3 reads TGCAGTGCTAGCGGGATGAATCGAGAGACCCAGTACTTC. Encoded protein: CSASGMNRETQYF.

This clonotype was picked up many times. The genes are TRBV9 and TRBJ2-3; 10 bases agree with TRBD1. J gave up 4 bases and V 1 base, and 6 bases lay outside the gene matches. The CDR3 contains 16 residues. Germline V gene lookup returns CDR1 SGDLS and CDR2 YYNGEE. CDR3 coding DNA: TGTGCCAGCAGCGTAACCGGGACAGGGGTCCCAGATACGCAGTATTTT. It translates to CASSVTGTGVPDTQYF.

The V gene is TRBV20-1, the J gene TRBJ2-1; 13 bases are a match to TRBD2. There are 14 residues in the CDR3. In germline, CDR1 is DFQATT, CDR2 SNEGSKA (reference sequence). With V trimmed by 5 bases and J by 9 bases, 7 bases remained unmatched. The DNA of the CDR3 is TGCAGTGCTCTACTAGCGGGAGGGCCTGGTGAGCAGTTCTTC. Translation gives CSALLAGGPGEQFF.

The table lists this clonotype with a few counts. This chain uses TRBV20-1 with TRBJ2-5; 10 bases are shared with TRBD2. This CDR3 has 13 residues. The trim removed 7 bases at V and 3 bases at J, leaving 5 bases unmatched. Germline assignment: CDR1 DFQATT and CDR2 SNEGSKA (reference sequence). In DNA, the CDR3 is TGCAGTGTAGTTAGCGGGGGGAAAGAGACCCAGTACTTC. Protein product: CSVVSGGKETQYF.

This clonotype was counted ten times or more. CDR3 DNA: TGTGCCAGCAGCGGGGCTAGCTTCCGCAATGAGCAGTTCTTC. It codes for CASSGASFRNEQFF. V and J are TRBV7-2 and TRBJ2-1, with D perhaps matching TRBD1 or TRBD2 (5 bases each). Trimming removed 5 bases at V and 6 bases at J, with 14 bases between. Germline V CDR1 and CDR2: SGHTA, FQGNSA. There are 14 residues in the CDR3.

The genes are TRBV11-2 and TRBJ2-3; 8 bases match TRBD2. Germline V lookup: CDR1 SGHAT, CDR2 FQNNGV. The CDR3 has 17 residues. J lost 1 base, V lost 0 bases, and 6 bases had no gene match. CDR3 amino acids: CASSLDPGGRGTDTQYF. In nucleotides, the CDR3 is TGTGCCAGCAGCTTAGATCCGGGGGGGCGGGGCACAGATACGCAGTATTTT.

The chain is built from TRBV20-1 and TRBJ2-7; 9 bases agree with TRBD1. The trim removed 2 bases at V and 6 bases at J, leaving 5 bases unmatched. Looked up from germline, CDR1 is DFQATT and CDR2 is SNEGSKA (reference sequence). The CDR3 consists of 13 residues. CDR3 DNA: TGCAGTGCTAGACGAGGACAGGGGTTCGAGCAGTACTTC. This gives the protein CSARRGQGFEQYF.